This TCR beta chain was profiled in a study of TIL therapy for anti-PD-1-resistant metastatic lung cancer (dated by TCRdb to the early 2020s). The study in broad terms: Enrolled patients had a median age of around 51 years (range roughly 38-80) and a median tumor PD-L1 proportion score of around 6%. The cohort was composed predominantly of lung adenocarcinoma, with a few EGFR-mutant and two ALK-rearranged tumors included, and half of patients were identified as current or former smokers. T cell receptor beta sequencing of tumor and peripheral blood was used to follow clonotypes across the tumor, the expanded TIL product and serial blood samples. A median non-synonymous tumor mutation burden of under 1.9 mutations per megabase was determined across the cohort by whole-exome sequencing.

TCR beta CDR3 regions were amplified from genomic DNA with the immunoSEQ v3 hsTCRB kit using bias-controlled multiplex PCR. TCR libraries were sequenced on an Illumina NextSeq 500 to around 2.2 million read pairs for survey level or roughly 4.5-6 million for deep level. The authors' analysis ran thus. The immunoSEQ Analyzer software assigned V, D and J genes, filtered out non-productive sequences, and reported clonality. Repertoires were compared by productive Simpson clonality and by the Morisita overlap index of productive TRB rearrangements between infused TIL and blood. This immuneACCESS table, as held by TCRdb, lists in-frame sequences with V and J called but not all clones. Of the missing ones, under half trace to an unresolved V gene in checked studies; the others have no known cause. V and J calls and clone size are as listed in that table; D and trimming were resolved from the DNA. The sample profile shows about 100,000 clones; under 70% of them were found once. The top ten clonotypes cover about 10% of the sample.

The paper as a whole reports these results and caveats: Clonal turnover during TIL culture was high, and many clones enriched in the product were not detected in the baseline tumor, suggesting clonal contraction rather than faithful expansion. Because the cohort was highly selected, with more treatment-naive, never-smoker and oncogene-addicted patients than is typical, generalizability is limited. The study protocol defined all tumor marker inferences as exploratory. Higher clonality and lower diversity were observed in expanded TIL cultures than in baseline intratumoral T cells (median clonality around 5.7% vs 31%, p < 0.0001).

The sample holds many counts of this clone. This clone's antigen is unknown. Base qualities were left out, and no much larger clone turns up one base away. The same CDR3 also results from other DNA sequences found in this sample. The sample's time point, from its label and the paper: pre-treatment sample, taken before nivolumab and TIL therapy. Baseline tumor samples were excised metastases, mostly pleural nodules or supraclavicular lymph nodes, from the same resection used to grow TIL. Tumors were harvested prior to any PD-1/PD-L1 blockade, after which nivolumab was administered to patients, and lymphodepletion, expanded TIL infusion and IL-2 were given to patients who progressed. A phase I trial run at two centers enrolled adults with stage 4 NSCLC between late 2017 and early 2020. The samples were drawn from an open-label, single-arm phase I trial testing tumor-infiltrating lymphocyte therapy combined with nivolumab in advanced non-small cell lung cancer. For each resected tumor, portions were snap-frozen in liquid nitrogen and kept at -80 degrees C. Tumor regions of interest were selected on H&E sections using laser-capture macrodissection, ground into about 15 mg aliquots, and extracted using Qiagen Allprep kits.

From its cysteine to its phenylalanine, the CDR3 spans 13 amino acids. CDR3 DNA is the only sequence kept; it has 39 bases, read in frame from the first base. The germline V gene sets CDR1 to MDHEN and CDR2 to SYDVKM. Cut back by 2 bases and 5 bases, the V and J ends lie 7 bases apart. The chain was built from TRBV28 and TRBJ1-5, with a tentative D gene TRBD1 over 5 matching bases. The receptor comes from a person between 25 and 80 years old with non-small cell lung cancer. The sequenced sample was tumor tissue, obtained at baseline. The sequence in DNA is TGTGCCAGCAGTTTACCGGGGGATCAGCCCCAGCATTTT. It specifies CASSLPGDQPQHF.